This T cell receptor beta chain was found in a study of blood T cell repertoires in COVID-19. The assay was immunoSEQ multiplex PCR, and TCRdb's table has in-frame clones only and misses some. This table has about 350,000 clones, approximately 91% appearing once. From germline, CDR1 is LNHNV and CDR2 YYDKDF (reference sequence). The CDR3 length is 14 residues. V was clipped by 3 bases and J by 7 bases, with 16 bases between them. This receptor was taken from a woman aged 25 to 39 who had been exposed to COVID-19. V and J are TRBV15 and TRBJ2-7; D might be TRBD1 (6 bases). The sequenced sample was PBMCs or T cells enriched from blood (not recorded which). CDR3 in amino acids: CATSSRIQDREQYF. The CDR3 nucleotides are TGTGCCACCAGCAGCCGAATTCAGGACAGAGAGCAGTACTTC.